Each of the 20 T cell receptor beta chains below was sequenced from the same sample in a study of cytomegalovirus exposure and HLA in healthy donors. PCR was performed using 60 Vbeta and 13 Jbeta primers. The repertoire was sequenced with immunoSEQ multiplex PCR; TCRdb's copy has only in-frame clones and lacks some. The sample has more than 100,000 clones; roughly three quarters are singletons. The sequenced material came from PBMCs. Receptors originate from a woman aged 55-70 years in good health and CMV-seronegative.

About this clone itself: The junction shows a germline mismatch at one end, possibly a read error. The rearrangement uses TRBV7-9 and TRBJ2-5, with D possibly being TRBD1 (6 bases). Germline V gene lookup returns CDR1 SEHNR and CDR2 FQNEAQ (reference sequence). The CDR3 has 17 amino acids. The DNA for the CDR3 is TGTGCCAACAGCACAAACATCGGGCAGGGGCCTCAAGAGACCCAGTACTTC. Protein: CANSTNIGQGPQETQYF. The complete variable domain, with remaining parts taken from reference TRBV7-9 and TRBJ2-5, reads DTGVSQNPRHKITKRGQNVTFRCDPISEHNRLYWYRQTLGQGPEFLTYFQNEAQLEKSRLLSDRFSAERPKGSFSTLEIQRTEQGDSAMYLCANSTNIGQGPQETQYFGPGTRLLVL.

The gene calls are TRBV13 and TRBJ1-2, with TRBD1 identical over 7 bases. The CDR3 consists of 13 residues. CDR1 is PRHDT and CDR2 is FYEKMQ in the germline V gene (reference sequence). The ends lost 5 bases at V and 3 bases at J; junction bases unmatched: 3. CDR3 DNA: TGTGCCAGCAGCCAACAGGGGTACTATGGCTACACCTTC. Its protein product is CASSQQGYYGYTF.

The chain combines TRBV28 with TRBJ1-2; D is possibly TRBD1 (6 bases). From germline, CDR1 is MDHEN and CDR2 SYDVKM. CDR3 length: 16 amino acids. The germline V and J ends were trimmed by 2 bases and 4 bases, with 17 bases remaining between them. The CDR3: CASSLRGRGGRYGYTF. As DNA, the CDR3 is TGTGCCAGCAGTTTACGGGGAAGGGGGGGGCGCTATGGCTACACCTTC.

This chain connects TRBV18 to TRBJ2-1; D unclear. V was clipped by 5 bases and J by 5 bases, with 7 bases between them. The germline V gene has CDR1 KGHSH and CDR2 LQKENI. The CDR3 length is 12 residues. The CDR3 loop reads CASSSLNNEQFF. The CDR3 DNA reads TGTGCCAGCTCATCGCTAAACAATGAGCAGTTCTTC.

This chain connects TRBV5-1 to TRBJ2-7, with 7 nucleotides matching TRBD1. CDR3 length equals 14 residues. The ends lost 4 bases at V and 3 bases at J; junction bases unmatched: 7. CDR1 and CDR2 (germline): SGHRS, YFSETQ. This chain's CDR3 is CASSPWDSNYEQYF. The CDR3 nucleotides read TGCGCCAGCAGCCCCTGGGACAGCAACTACGAGCAGTACTTC. The variable domain in full, with the rest retrieved from reference TRBV5-1 and TRBJ2-7, is KAGVTQTPRYLIKTRGQQVTLSCSPISGHRSVSWYQQTPGQGLQFLFEYFSETQRNKGNFPGRFSGRQFSNSRSEMNVSTLELGDSALYLCASSPWDSNYEQYFGPGTRLTVT.

The V call is TRBV7-9, the J call TRBJ2-3; 7 bases map to TRBD2. The CDR3 totals 16 residues. Germline assignment: CDR1 SEHNR and CDR2 FQNEAQ (reference sequence). V trimming: 1 base; J trimming: 0 bases; junction bases outside the gene matches: 4. This CDR3 is CASSLEAGVSTDTQYF. CDR3 in DNA: TGTGCCAGCAGCTTAGAGGCGGGAGTGAGCACAGATACGCAGTATTTT. The variable domain in full, with the rest retrieved from reference TRBV7-9 and TRBJ2-3, is DTGVSQNPRHKITKRGQNVTFRCDPISEHNRLYWYRQTLGQGPEFLTYFQNEAQLEKSRLLSDRFSAERPKGSFSTLEIQRTEQGDSAMYLCASSLEAGVSTDTQYFGPGTRLTVL.

The chain recombines TRBV2 with TRBJ1-2; the match to TRBD1 covers 7 bases. This CDR3 contains 12 residues. Germline V gene data show CDR1 as SNHLY and CDR2 as FYNNEI. The junction had 2 bases not matched to a gene; V was cut back by 2 bases and J by 8 bases. CDR3 in amino acids: CASSERGQGYTF. The CDR3 region has the DNA TGTGCCAGCAGTGAAAGGGGACAGGGCTACACCTTC.

The J gene is TRBJ1-2, the V gene TRBV28, with D perhaps matching TRBD1 (5 bases). Trimming removed 6 bases from V and 2 bases from J, with 19 bases in between. Germline V gene lookup returns CDR1 MDHEN and CDR2 SYDVKM. CDR3 length: 16 amino acids. CDR3 in amino acids: CASRRGGPGENYGYTF. CDR3 nucleotide sequence: TGTGCCAGCAGGAGGGGAGGTCCGGGAGAAAACTATGGCTACACCTTC.

A single count supports this clone. This chain joins TRBV19 and TRBJ2-7, with D possibly TRBD1 on 6 matching bases. The CDR3 totals 13 residues. V was cut by 5 bases and J by 9 bases, with 17 bases left in between. Germline CDR1 reads LNHDA; CDR2 reads SQIVND (reference sequence). For the CDR3, the DNA is TGTGCCAGTAGTCTCGCCCACAGGGCTGGGCAGTACTTC. This sequence encodes CASSLAHRAGQYF. The complete variable domain, with remaining parts taken from reference TRBV19 and TRBJ2-7, reads DGGITQSPKYLFRKEGQNVTLSCEQNLNHDAMYWYRQDPGQGLRLIYYSQIVNDFQKGDIAEGYSVSREKKESFPLTVTSAQKNPTAFYLCASSLAHRAGQYFGPGTRLTVT.

The chain links TRBV27 to TRBJ1-2; 12 bases agree with TRBD1. V dropped 6 bases and J dropped 7; count of bases not matched to a gene: 6. CDR1 is MNHEY and CDR2 is SMNVEV in the germline V gene (reference sequence). The CDR3 is 14 amino acids. The CDR3 protein is CASSNGTGGSGYTF. CDR3 in DNA: TGTGCCAGCAGCAACGGGACAGGGGGCTCTGGCTACACCTTC.

The chain combines TRBV5-5 with TRBJ2-7; TRBD1 might be the D (6 bases). CDR3 size: 13 residues. Germline CDR1 is SGHKS and CDR2 is YYEKEE (reference sequence). V lost 5 bases and J 4 bases, leaving 13 bases between the germline ends. In DNA form, the CDR3 reads TGTGCCAGCAGACACCACCAGGGGTACGAGCAGTACTTC. Amino acid sequence: CASRHHQGYEQYF.

The CDR3 reads CASSRQGNTGELFF. The DNA for the CDR3 is TGTGCCAGCTCACGACAGGGGAACACCGGGGAGCTGTTTTTT. This chain connects TRBV18 to TRBJ2-2; 7 positions agree with TRBD1. The CDR3 is 14 amino acids. Trimming took 4 bases from V and 1 from J; bases not matched to a gene: 0. Germline assignment: CDR1 KGHSH and CDR2 LQKENI.

This clone was picked up a small number of times. V usage is TRBV5-1 and J usage is TRBJ2-7; 10 bases align to TRBD2. This CDR3 is 15 amino acids long. Trimming at V came to 3 bases and at J to 3 bases, leaving 6 bases not matched to a gene. The germline V gene has CDR1 SGHRS and CDR2 YFSETQ. CDR3: CASSSRLAGHYEQYF. The CDR3 DNA reads as TGCGCCAGCAGCTCAAGACTAGCGGGCCACTACGAGCAGTACTTC.

The V and J genes are TRBV5-1 and TRBJ2-3; 9 bases are a match to TRBD2. V lost 0 bases, J lost 1 base, and 9 bases stayed unmatched. CDR3 length: 18 amino acids. Germline V gene sequence: CDR1 SGHRS, CDR2 YFSETQ. The CDR3 DNA reads as TGCGCCAGCAGCTTGGCGCGGGGGGGCCGGGGTGGCACAGATACGCAGTATTTT. It yields the protein CASSLARGGRGGTDTQYF.

The chain links TRBV6-1 to TRBJ2-7; tentatively, D is TRBD1 (5 bases). Trimming took off 1 base at V and 2 bases at J, with 12 bases between the two ends. This CDR3 is built from 15 residues. Germline assignment: CDR1 MNHNS and CDR2 SASEGT. The DNA for the CDR3 is TGTGCCAGCAGTGAAGGTTATGGGGCTACCTACGAGCAGTACTTC. Translating gives CASSEGYGATYEQYF.

This clone was found a few times. The chain uses TRBV15 and TRBJ1-1; 7 bases are shared with TRBD1. Germline assignment: CDR1 LNHNV and CDR2 YYDKDF (reference sequence). V shed 7 bases and J 2 bases; nucleotides not matched to a gene: 4. The CDR3 contains 13 residues. The CDR3 loop is CATTRQGNTEAFF. CDR3 coding DNA: TGTGCCACCACCCGACAGGGAAACACTGAAGCTTTCTTT.

V is TRBV25-1 and J is TRBJ1-1; TRBD1 might be the D (6 bases). The V gene's germline CDR1 is MGHDK and CDR2 SYGVNS. V was pared by 3 bases and J by 0 bases, with 14 bases between. This CDR3 region has 16 residues. CDR3 sequence reads: CASSDGQWTMNTEAFF. Written as DNA, the CDR3 is TGTGCCAGCAGTGACGGACAGTGGACCATGAACACTGAAGCTTTCTTT.

This clone came up once. The chain uses TRBV9 and TRBJ1-4, with a weak D call TRBD1 (6 bases). This CDR3 is built from 16 residues. Germline CDR1 and CDR2: SGDLS and YYNGEE. V was clipped by 4 bases and J by 5 bases, with 18 bases between them. CDR3 sequence (DNA): TGTGCCAGCAGCCCGCAGGGGCGACCGCTGAATGAAAAACTGTTTTTT. The encoded protein is CASSPQGRPLNEKLFF.

The V call is TRBV28, the J call TRBJ1-5, with D possibly being TRBD1 (6 bases). CDR1 MDHEN and CDR2 SYDVKM come from the germline V gene. V was pared by 5 bases and J by 0 bases, with 17 bases between. The CDR3 runs 17 residues. CDR3 coding DNA: TGTGCCAGCAGTCAGTTTTGGGCAGGGGATAGCAATCAGCCCCAGCATTTT. Encoded protein: CASSQFWAGDSNQPQHF.

J is TRBJ1-6 and V is TRBV6-1, with D possibly being TRBD1 (5 bases). V lost 6 bases and J 10 bases, leaving 16 bases between the germline ends. Germline CDR1 MNHNS, CDR2 SASEGT. This CDR3 is built from 14 residues. The CDR3 coding sequence is TGTGCCAGCAGAGGGGCCCTAGAGGACTCACCCCTCCACTTT. Its translation is CASRGALEDSPLHF.